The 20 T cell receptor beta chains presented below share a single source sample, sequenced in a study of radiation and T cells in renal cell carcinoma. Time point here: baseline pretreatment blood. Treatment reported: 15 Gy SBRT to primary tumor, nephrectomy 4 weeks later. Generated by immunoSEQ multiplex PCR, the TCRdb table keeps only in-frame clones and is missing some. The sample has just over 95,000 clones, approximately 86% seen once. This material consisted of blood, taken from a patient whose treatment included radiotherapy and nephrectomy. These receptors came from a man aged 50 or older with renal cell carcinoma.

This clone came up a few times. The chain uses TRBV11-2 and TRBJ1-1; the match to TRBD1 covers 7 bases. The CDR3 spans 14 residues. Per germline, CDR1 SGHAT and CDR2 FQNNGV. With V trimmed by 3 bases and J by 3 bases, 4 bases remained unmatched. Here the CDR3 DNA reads TGTGCCAGCAGCTTTTCGCAGGGGGACACTGAAGCTTTCTTT. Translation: CASSFSQGDTEAFF.

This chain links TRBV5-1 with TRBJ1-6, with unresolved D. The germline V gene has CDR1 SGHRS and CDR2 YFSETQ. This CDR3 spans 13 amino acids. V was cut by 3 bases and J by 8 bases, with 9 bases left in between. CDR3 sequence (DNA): TGCGCCAGCAGCTCAGGAAAGGATTCACCCCTCCACTTT. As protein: CASSSGKDSPLHF.

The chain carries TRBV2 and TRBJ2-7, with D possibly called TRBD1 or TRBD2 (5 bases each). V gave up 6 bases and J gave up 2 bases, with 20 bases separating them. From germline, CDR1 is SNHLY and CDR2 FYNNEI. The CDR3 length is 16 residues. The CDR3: CASSPEGLGLTYEQYF. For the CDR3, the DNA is TGTGCCAGCAGCCCCGAGGGGTTAGGGCTGACCTACGAGCAGTACTTC.

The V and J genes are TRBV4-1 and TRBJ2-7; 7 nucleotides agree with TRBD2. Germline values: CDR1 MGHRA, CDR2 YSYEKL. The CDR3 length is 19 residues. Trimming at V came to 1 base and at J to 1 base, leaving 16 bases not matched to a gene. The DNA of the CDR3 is TGCGCCAGCAGCCAAGCGATAATCTTAGGGCGGGAGTTATCCTACGAGCAGTACTTC. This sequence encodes CASSQAIILGRELSYEQYF.

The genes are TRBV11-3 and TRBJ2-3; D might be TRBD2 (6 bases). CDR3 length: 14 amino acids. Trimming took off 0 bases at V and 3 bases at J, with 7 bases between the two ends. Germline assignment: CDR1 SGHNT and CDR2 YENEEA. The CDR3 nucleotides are TGTGCCAGCAGCTTAGAGGCGGGGACAGATACGCAGTATTTT. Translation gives CASSLEAGTDTQYF.

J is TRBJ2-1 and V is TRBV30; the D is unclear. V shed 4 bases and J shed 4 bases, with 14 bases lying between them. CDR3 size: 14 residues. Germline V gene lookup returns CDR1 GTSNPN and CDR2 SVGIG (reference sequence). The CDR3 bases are TGTGCCTGGAAAGCGCTCAACCCATACAATGAGCAGTTCTTC. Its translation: CAWKALNPYNEQFF.

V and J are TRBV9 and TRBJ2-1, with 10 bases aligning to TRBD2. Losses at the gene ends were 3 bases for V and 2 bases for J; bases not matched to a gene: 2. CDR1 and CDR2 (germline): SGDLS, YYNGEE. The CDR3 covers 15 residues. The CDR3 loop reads CASSALAGAYNEQFF. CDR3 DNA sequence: TGTGCCAGCAGCGCCCTAGCGGGAGCCTACAATGAGCAGTTCTTC.

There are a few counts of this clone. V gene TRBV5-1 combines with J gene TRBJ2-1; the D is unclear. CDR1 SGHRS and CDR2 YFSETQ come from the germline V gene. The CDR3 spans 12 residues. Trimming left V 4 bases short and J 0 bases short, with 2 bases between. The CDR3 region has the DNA TGCGCCAGCAGCGGCTCCTACAATGAGCAGTTCTTC. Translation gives CASSGSYNEQFF.

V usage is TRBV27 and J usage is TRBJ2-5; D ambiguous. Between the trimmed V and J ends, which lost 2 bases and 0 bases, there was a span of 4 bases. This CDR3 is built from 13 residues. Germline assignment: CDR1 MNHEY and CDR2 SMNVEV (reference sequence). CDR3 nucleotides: TGTGCCAGCAGTTTAAAGTACCAAGAGACCCAGTACTTC. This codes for CASSLKYQETQYF.

This CDR3 reads CASSLSGNEQFF. In DNA, the CDR3 is TGTGCCAGCAGCTTATCAGGGAATGAGCAGTTCTTC. The chain links TRBV7-6 to TRBJ2-1; D may be TRBD1 (5 bases). Germline V gene sequence: CDR1 SGHVS, CDR2 FNYEAQ. Trimming took off 2 bases at V and 7 bases at J, with 6 bases between the two ends. The CDR3 contains 12 residues. Using reference TRBV7-6 and TRBJ2-1 for the parts outside the CDR3, the full variable domain is GAGVSQSPRYKVTKRGQDVALRCDPISGHVSLYWYRQALGQGPEFLTYFNYEAQQDKSGLPNDRFSAERPEGSISTLTIQRTEQRDSAMYRCASSLSGNEQFFGPGTRLTVL.

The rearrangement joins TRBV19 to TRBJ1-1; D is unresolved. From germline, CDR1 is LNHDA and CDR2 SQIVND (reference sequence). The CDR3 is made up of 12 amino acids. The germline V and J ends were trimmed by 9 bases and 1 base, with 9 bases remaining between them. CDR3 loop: CASRRPNTEAFF. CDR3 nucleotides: TGTGCCAGCCGGCGGCCGAACACTGAAGCTTTCTTT.

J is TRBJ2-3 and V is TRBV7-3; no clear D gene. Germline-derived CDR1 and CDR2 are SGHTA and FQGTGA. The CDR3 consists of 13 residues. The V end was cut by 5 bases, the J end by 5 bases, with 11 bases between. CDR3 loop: CASSLKDGDTQYF. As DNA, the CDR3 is TGTGCCAGCAGCCTCAAGGACGGAGATACGCAGTATTTT.

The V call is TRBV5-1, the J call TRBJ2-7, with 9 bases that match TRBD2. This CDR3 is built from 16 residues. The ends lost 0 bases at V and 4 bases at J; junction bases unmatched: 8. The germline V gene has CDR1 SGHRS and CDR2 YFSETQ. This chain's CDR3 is CASSLGSSSGRYEQYF. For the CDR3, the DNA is TGCGCCAGCAGCTTGGGTTCGTCCAGCGGGAGGTACGAGCAGTACTTC.

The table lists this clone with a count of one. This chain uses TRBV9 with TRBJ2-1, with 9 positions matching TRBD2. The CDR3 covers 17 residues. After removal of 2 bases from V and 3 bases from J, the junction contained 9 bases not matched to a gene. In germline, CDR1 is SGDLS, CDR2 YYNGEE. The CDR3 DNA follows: TGTGCCAGCAGCGTCTCTAGCGGGGCACTCCACTACAATGAGCAGTTCTTC. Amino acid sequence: CASSVSSGALHYNEQFF.

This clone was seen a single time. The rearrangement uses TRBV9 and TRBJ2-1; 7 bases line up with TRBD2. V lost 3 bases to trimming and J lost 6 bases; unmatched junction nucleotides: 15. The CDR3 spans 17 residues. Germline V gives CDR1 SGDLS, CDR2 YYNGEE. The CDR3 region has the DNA TGTGCCAGCAGCGCGGGATTAACCATGGCTAGCGGCAATGAGCAGTTCTTC. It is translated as CASSAGLTMASGNEQFF.

CDR3 loop: CASSLTYDGGDGRNEKLFF. CDR3 DNA: TGTGCCAGCAGCTTAACTTATGATGGTGGGGACGGTCGTAATGAAAAACTGTTTTTT. The V gene is TRBV7-9, the J gene TRBJ1-4; D perhaps matches TRBD1 (5 bases). Trimming stripped 2 bases from V and 4 bases from J, with 23 bases between. Germline values: CDR1 SEHNR, CDR2 FQNEAQ (reference sequence). This CDR3 is built from 19 residues.

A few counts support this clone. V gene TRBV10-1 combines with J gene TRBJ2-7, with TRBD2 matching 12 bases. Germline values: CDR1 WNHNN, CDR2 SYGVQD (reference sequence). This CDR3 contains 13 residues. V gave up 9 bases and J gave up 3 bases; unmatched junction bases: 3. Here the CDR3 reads CARGLAGLYEQYF. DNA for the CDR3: TGCGCCAGAGGACTAGCGGGGCTCTACGAGCAGTACTTC.

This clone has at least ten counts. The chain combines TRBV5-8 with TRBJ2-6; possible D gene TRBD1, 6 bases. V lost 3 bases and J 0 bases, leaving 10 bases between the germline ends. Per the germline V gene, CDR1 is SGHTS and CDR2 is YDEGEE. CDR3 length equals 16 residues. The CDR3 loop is CASSSDSYSGANVLTF. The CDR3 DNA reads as TGTGCCAGCAGCTCGGACAGCTACTCTGGGGCCAACGTCCTGACTTTC.

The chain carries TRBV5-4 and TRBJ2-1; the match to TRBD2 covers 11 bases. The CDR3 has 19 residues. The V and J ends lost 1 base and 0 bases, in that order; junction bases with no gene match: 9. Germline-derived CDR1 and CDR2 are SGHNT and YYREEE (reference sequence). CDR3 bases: TGTGCCAGCAGCTTGTCGTCTAGCGGGGGGACAAGCTCCTACAATGAGCAGTTCTTC. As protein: CASSLSSSGGTSSYNEQFF. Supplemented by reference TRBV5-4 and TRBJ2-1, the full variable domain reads ETGVTQSPTHLIKTRGQQVTLRCSSQSGHNTVSWYQQALGQGPQFIFQYYREEENGRGNFPPRFSGLQFPNYSSELNVNALELDDSALYLCASSLSSSGGTSSYNEQFFGPGTRLTVL.

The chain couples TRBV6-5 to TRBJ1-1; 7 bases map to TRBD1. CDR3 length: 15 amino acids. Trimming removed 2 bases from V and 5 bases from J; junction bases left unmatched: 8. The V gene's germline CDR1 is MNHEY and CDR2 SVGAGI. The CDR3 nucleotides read TGTGCCAGCAGTTACCACGGACAGGTGAGGACTGAAGCTTTCTTT. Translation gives CASSYHGQVRTEAFF.